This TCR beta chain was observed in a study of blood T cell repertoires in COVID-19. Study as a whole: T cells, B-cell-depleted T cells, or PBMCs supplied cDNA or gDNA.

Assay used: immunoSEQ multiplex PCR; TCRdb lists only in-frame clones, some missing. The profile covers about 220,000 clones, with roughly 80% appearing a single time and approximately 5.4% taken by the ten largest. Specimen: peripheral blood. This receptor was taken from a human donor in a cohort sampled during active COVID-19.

As DNA, the CDR3 is TGTGCCAGTAGTATACGAGCAGGGGGCCCTGAAGCTTTCTTT. Its translation is CASSIRAGGPEAFF. V and J are TRBV19 and TRBJ1-1; 8 bases are shared with TRBD1. CDR3 length equals 14 residues. Germline loops: CDR1 LNHDA, CDR2 SQIVND (reference sequence). V lost 2 bases and J lost 6; bases outside the gene matches: 5.